The present T cell receptor beta chain was sequenced within a study of blood T cell repertoires in COVID-19. This clone was found a few times. The age range of participants was about 18 to 89 years, with residence in fewer than 25 US areas. The V gene's germline CDR1 is SEHNR and CDR2 FQNEAQ (reference sequence). V was cut by 3 bases and J by 0 bases, with 18 bases left in between. The CDR3 runs 18 residues. Sequencing was performed with immunoSEQ multiplex PCR; in TCRdb, only in-frame clones are kept and a portion is missing. The sample includes under 350,000 clones, roughly 85% of them seen just once.

This chain uses TRBV7-9 with TRBJ1-5; D perhaps matches TRBD1 (6 bases). The clonotype comes from a woman aged 40 to 50 with acute COVID-19. Sequenced: PBMCs or T cells enriched from blood (not recorded which). The chain's CDR3 is CASSLDTGFMGSNQPQHF. DNA of the CDR3: TGTGCCAGCAGCTTGGATACAGGGTTTATGGGTAGCAATCAGCCCCAGCATTTT.